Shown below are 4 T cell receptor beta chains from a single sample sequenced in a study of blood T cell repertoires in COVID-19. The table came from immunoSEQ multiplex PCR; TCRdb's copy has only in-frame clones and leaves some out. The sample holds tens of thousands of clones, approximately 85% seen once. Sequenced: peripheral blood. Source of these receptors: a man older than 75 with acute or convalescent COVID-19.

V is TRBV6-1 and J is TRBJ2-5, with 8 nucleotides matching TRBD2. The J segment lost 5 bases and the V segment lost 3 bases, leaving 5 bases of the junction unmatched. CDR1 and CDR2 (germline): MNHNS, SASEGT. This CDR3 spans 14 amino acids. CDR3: CASSDLAGEETQYF. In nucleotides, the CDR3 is TGTGCCAGCAGTGATCTAGCGGGTGAGGAGACCCAGTACTTC.

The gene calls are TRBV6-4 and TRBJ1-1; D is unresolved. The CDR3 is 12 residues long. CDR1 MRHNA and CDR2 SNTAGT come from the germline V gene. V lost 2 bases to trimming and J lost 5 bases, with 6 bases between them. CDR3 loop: CASSDEGTEAFF. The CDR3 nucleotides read TGTGCCAGCAGTGACGAGGGTACTGAAGCTTTCTTT.

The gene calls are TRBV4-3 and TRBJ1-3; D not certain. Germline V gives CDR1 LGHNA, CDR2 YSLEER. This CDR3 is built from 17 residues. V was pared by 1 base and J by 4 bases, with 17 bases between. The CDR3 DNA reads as TGCGCCAGCAGCCAAGTAATCGCGGGCGGGGAAGGAAACACCATATATTTT. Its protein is CASSQVIAGGEGNTIYF.

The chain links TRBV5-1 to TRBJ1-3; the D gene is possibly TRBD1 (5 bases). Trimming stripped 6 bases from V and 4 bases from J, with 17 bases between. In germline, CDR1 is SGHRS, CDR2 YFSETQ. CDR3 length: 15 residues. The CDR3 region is CASTVAQGSGNTIYF. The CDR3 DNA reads TGCGCCAGCACCGTCGCTCAGGGATCAGGAAACACCATATATTTT.